This T cell receptor beta chain comes out of a study of PD-L1 blockade in urothelial cancer (dated by TCRdb to about 2017). The study in broad terms: All patients started therapy in the mid-2010s and received atezolizumab 1,200 mg intravenously every 3 weeks. Progression-free survival longer than 6 months counted as durable clinical benefit, and TCR features were additionally tested against both progression-free and overall survival. Somatic, immune and clinical correlates of response to PD-L1 blockade with atezolizumab in urothelial cancer were the focus of an exploratory multi-omic analysis. Pretreatment blood TCR-seq was available for 27 to 30 patients, at least one posttreatment blood collection was obtained for around 25 patients, and tumor TCR-seq was available for around 25 patients. Patients had an ECOG performance status of 0 or 1 and had received between 0 and 3 prior chemotherapy regimens. About 90% of the roughly 30 patients were males with bladder-origin urothelial cancer, and 18 of 29 reported a prior smoking history. Fewer than ten patients reached durable clinical benefit, while some 20 patients did not. Blood samples were analyzed 3 weeks after the start of treatment (second dose) and 6 weeks after the start of treatment. In the same patients, pretreatment tumors underwent whole exome sequencing and RNA sequencing in addition to TCR sequencing. TCR sequencing covered pretreatment tumor samples and matched, serially collected peripheral blood taken before and after atezolizumab treatment. Blood samples gave a median of 141,255 T cells and roughly 83,000 unique TCRs, with a median clonality of approximately 0.08. The investigation overall reported the following: Patients with durable benefit showed greater expansion of tumor-associated TCR clones in peripheral blood 3 weeks after starting treatment (n ≈ 21, p = 0.022). A pretreatment peripheral blood TCR clonality below the median was linked to improved progression-free and overall survival. Small sample size (n of about 30) and many exploratory analyses mean the results are intended to be hypothesis-generating.

The cohort included about 27 patients with locally advanced or metastatic urothelial carcinoma who were treated at Memorial Sloan Kettering on a trial protocol. Peripheral blood mononuclear cells were collected pretreatment and during treatment, with between 1 and 8 total time points per patient. The Qiagen DNeasy Blood extraction kit was used to purify genomic DNA from total PBMCs and from tumor samples. Collected pretreatment and during treatment, PBMCs were isolated and stored as previously described. In regard to this clone: Its antigen target is currently unknown. Base qualities are not provided; no much larger clone lies one nucleotide away.

Synthetic TCR analog templates were spiked into each PCR to estimate absolute template abundance from read counts. Using the immunoSEQ assay, TCRbeta CDR3 regions were amplified from genomic DNA with bias-controlled V and J gene primers. Rearranged TCRbeta segments were sequenced at approximately 20X coverage. Per the original workflow: Clustering was used to correct sequencing errors, and CDR3s were annotated against IMGT to assign V, D and J genes. Downstream analyses used only productive TCRbeta rearrangements, leaving out any out-of-frame or stop-codon sequences. Clonality was calculated as one minus the Shannon entropy normalized by the log of the number of unique productive sequences. Clones differing between time points or between blood and tumor were identified by Fisher's exact test with Benjamini-Hochberg correction at adjusted p below 0.01. Sourced from immuneACCESS, this table was stored by TCRdb with only in-frame sequences that have V and J called. A share of the clones is absent; for the studies checked, an unresolved V gene accounts for under half, and the remainder has no known explanation. The V and J calls and clone size come from that table; D and trimming were worked out from the DNA. Here the sample has under 20,000 clones; roughly nine tenths occur a single time. The ten largest account for less than 6.5% of the sample.

The specimen was PBMCs, collected around atezolizumab (anti-PD-L1) treatment. This receptor was identified in a man aged 50-60 years with urothelial cancer.

DNA sequence: TGCGCCAGCAGCCTCGCAGGACTGAAAAGCTCCTACAATGAGCAGTTCTTC. It translates as CASSLAGLKSSYNEQFF. The V and J genes are TRBV5-1 and TRBJ2-1; TRBD2 might be the D gene, on 5 matching bases. Its CDR3 holds 17 amino acids, cysteine through phenylalanine. The entry retains the CDR3 DNA only, 51 bases that are in frame from base 1. Trimming takes 4 bases from V and 0 bases from J, and the germline ends sit 17 bases apart. In the germline V gene, CDR1 corresponds to SGHRS and CDR2 to YFSETQ.